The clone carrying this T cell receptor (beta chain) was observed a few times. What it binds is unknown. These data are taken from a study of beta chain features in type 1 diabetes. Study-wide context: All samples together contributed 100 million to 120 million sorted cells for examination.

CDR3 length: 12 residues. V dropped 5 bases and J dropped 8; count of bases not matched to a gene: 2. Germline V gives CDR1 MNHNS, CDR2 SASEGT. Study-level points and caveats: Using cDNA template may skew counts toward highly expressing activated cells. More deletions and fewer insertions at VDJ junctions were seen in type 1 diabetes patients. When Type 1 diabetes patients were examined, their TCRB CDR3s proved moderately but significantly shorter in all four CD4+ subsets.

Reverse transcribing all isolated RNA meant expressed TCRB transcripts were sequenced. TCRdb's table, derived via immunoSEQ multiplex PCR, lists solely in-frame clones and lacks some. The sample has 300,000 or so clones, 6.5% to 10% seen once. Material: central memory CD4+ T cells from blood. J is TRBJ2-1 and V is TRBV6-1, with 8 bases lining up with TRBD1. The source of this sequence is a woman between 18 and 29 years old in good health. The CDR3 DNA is TGTGCCAGCAGTTCACAGGGGGATGAGCAGTTCTTC. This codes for CASSSQGDEQFF.